The 28 T cell receptor beta chains presented below share a single source sample, sequenced in a study of shared clonotypes between healthy human individuals. TCRdb keeps only in-frame clones here, not all; method: immunoSEQ multiplex PCR. Among hundreds of thousands of clones, about 91% were seen once, and the ten largest hold approximately 25%. Naive CD8 populations comprised CD45RO-negative cells positively selected for CCR7, excluding terminally differentiated effector memory CD45RA+ cells. Sequencing was performed on naive CD8+ T cells sorted from blood. The receptors derive from a man aged 25-45 years in good health.

This sequence joins TRBV4-3 and TRBJ1-2, with D possibly TRBD1 on 5 matching bases. CDR1 LGHNA and CDR2 YSLEER come from the germline V gene. The germline V and J ends were trimmed by 0 bases and 4 bases, with 9 bases remaining between them. The CDR3 extends over 14 amino acids. The CDR3 protein is CASSQDAGRYGYTF. CDR3 nucleotide sequence: TGCGCCAGCAGCCAAGATGCGGGACGCTATGGCTACACCTTC.

The V and J genes are TRBV5-1 and TRBJ2-3; 7 bases agree with TRBD2. Germline V gene data show CDR1 as SGHRS and CDR2 as YFSETQ. CDR3 length equals 15 residues. The ends lost 4 bases at V and 3 bases at J; junction bases unmatched: 8. The CDR3 nucleotides are TGCGCCAGCAGCCGACGGGAAGCGGGGACAGATACGCAGTATTTT. It codes for CASSRREAGTDTQYF.

CDR3 DNA: TGTGCCCGACTGGGAGGGCAAGACACTGAAGCTTTCTTT. Translated: CARLGGQDTEAFF. This sequence joins TRBV30 and TRBJ1-1; D not resolved. V was trimmed by 8 bases and J by 3 bases, leaving 16 bases between them. CDR1 and CDR2 (germline): GTSNPN, SVGIG (reference sequence). This CDR3 has 13 residues.

This chain connects TRBV6-5 to TRBJ2-7; TRBD2 matches 10 bases. J gave up 5 bases and V 6 bases, and 10 bases lay outside the gene matches. This CDR3 is built from 15 residues. Germline CDR1 reads MNHEY; CDR2 reads SVGAGI. This chain's CDR3 is CASRDGSGRYHEQYF. The CDR3 nucleotides read TGTGCCAGCAGAGACGGTAGCGGGAGGTATCACGAGCAGTACTTC.

This clone was seen once. This chain uses TRBV11-2 with TRBJ2-7; D may be TRBD1 (6 bases). The CDR3 contains 15 residues. V dropped 7 bases and J dropped 4 bases, with 20 bases sitting between them. The germline CDR1 and CDR2 sequences are SGHAT and FQNNGV. The CDR3 sequence: CASTLGLGTPYEQYF. CDR3 bases: TGTGCCAGCACCCTGGGGTTGGGGACACCTTACGAGCAGTACTTC.

This clone was recorded only once. The chain has TRBV27 and TRBJ1-2; D possibly corresponds to TRBD1 (6 bases). Germline assignment: CDR1 MNHEY and CDR2 SMNVEV (reference sequence). V was trimmed by 4 bases and J by 5 bases, leaving 11 bases between them. This CDR3 region has 13 residues. CDR3 amino acids: CASSYQQGYGYTF. The CDR3 DNA follows: TGTGCCAGCAGTTATCAACAGGGTTATGGCTACACCTTC.

The chain is built from TRBV5-4 and TRBJ2-7, with TRBD2 identical over 10 bases. The germline V gene has CDR1 SGHNT and CDR2 YYREEE (reference sequence). V trimming: 0 bases; J trimming: 6 bases; junction bases outside the gene matches: 3. The CDR3 is made up of 14 amino acids. CDR3: CASSLASGSGEQYF. CDR3 coding DNA: TGTGCCAGCAGCTTGGCTAGCGGGAGTGGCGAGCAGTACTTC.

The chain has TRBV11-2 and TRBJ2-1, with D possibly TRBD2 on 6 matching bases. The germline V gene encodes CDR1 SGHAT and CDR2 FQNNGV. V lost 5 bases, J lost 6 bases, and 17 bases lay in between. The CDR3 is 15 amino acids. In DNA, the CDR3 is TGTGCCAGCAGCCGAGGGGCGGGACCTAGCAATGAGCAGTTCTTC. Translation: CASSRGAGPSNEQFF.

V and J are TRBV28 and TRBJ2-1; 9 nucleotides line up with TRBD2. CDR3 length equals 16 residues. Germline V gives CDR1 MDHEN, CDR2 SYDVKM. Unmatched junction bases numbered 18, after V lost 3 bases and J lost 15 bases. DNA of the CDR3: TGTGCCAGCAGTTTTGGATTACAGGGTAGCGGGAGATCATGGTTCTTC. It codes for CASSFGLQGSGRSWFF.

V is TRBV9 and J is TRBJ2-1; TRBD2 matches at 8 bases. Per germline, CDR1 SGDLS and CDR2 YYNGEE. The CDR3 extends over 15 amino acids. Unmatched junction bases numbered 5, after V lost 0 bases and J lost 6 bases. CDR3 nucleotides: TGTGCCAGCAGCGTAGAAGGGCTAGCGGGCAATGAGCAGTTCTTC. It translates to CASSVEGLAGNEQFF.

Note on this clone: This sample includes further DNA sequences coding for the same CDR3. CDR3 DNA sequence: TGTGCCAGCAGCCAAGATCTTGGCAGTCAAGAGACCCAGTACTTC. This codes for CASSQDLGSQETQYF. The chain carries TRBV14 and TRBJ2-5, with D uncertain. Germline V gives CDR1 SGHDN, CDR2 FVKESK. Trimming cost V 0 bases and J 2 bases, with 10 bases left between them. The CDR3 is 15 amino acids.

V gene TRBV14 combines with J gene TRBJ2-1, with D possibly TRBD1 on 5 matching bases. CDR3 length equals 15 residues. V gave up 4 bases and J gave up 3 bases, with 13 bases separating them. In germline, CDR1 is SGHDN, CDR2 FVKESK. CDR3: CASSPRTSGYNEQFF. In DNA, the CDR3 is TGTGCCAGCAGCCCCCGGACATCTGGCTACAATGAGCAGTTCTTC.

The V and J genes are TRBV10-2 and TRBJ2-1; tentative D call: TRBD2 (5 bases). The V end lost 3 bases, the J end lost 8 bases, and 20 bases lay between the germline ends. Germline CDR1 WSHSY, CDR2 SAAADI. The CDR3 totals 16 residues. CDR3 DNA: TGCGCCAGCAGTGACCTCCGGCTCGGAGGAGAGGATGAGCAGTTCTTC. It is translated as CASSDLRLGGEDEQFF.

The chain joins TRBV7-6 to TRBJ2-3, with D possibly being TRBD1 (5 bases). V shed 2 bases and J shed 5 bases, with 14 bases lying between them. The CDR3 loop spans 15 amino acids. Germline CDR1 and CDR2: SGHVS and FNYEAQ. CDR3 nucleotide sequence: TGTGCCAGCAGCTTATTCGGCAGGGCTAAAGATACGCAGTATTTT. Protein sequence: CASSLFGRAKDTQYF.

This clone was detected only once. V is TRBV29-1 and J is TRBJ2-7, with D perhaps TRBD2 (6 bases). The CDR3 spans 13 residues. V lost 6 bases, J lost 2 bases, and 14 bases lay in between. Germline assignment: CDR1 SQVTM and CDR2 ANQGSEA. CDR3 DNA: TGCAGCGTCCTGGGGACTCGGGCCTACGAGCAGTACTTC. It codes for CSVLGTRAYEQYF.

A note on this clone: This CDR3 fails to terminate in the conserved phenylalanine or tryptophan, so it likely reflects a read error. Because the CDR3's place on the DNA is in doubt, the DNA is left out and the CDR3 is given as listed by TCRdb. V is TRBV6-5 and J is TRBJ2-7; the table's D gene call, TRBD2, was not cross checked with the DNA. The CDR3 has 12 amino acids, counting both end residues. Germline V gene sequence: CDR1 MNHEY, CDR2 SVGAGI. CDR3 region: CASGPSGSPSSY.

The CDR3 spells CASSLESADTQYF. The CDR3 DNA follows: TGTGCCAGCAGCTTAGAGTCCGCAGATACGCAGTATTTT. The chain uses TRBV11-3 and TRBJ2-3; D is uncertain. Germline CDR1 is SGHNT and CDR2 is YENEEA. CDR3 length equals 13 residues. Trimming took 0 bases from V and 4 from J, leaving 5 bases between them.

The gene calls are TRBV9 and TRBJ1-3; TRBD1 agrees at 10 bases. The CDR3 is 15 amino acids. Germline CDR1 and CDR2: SGDLS and YYNGEE. Trimming removed 4 bases from V and 2 bases from J; junction bases left unmatched: 3. The CDR3 sequence: CASSTGTGAGNTIYF. The CDR3 DNA is TGTGCCAGCAGCACGGGGACAGGGGCTGGAAACACCATATATTTT.

This chain uses TRBV28 with TRBJ1-4; D is possibly TRBD1 (5 bases). The CDR3 runs 15 residues. Germline assignment: CDR1 MDHEN and CDR2 SYDVKM. The ends were cut back, 4 bases at V and 5 bases at J, with 14 bases in the middle. CDR3 protein: CASSSRARGNEKLFF. The CDR3 bases are TGTGCCAGCAGTTCCCGAGCTCGGGGCAATGAAAAACTGTTTTTT.

The J gene is TRBJ2-1, the V gene TRBV7-9; D may be TRBD2 (5 bases). Germline-derived CDR1 and CDR2 are SEHNR and FQNEAQ (reference sequence). V shed 3 bases and J shed 9 bases, with 18 bases lying between them. This CDR3 region has 15 residues. The CDR3: CASSFPAAGSSEQFF. CDR3 DNA: TGTGCCAGCAGCTTCCCTGCGGCGGGTTCAAGTGAGCAGTTCTTC. Based on the CDR3 plus reference TRBV7-9 and TRBJ2-1, the full variable domain is DTGVSQNPRHKITKRGQNVTFRCDPISEHNRLYWYRQTLGQGPEFLTYFQNEAQLEKSRLLSDRFSAERPKGSFSTLEIQRTEQGDSAMYLCASSFPAAGSSEQFFGPGTRLTVL.

The chain links TRBV14 to TRBJ2-3; 8 bases agree with TRBD1. Losses at the gene ends were 1 base for V and 6 bases for J; bases not matched to a gene: 6. Germline values: CDR1 SGHDN, CDR2 FVKESK. The CDR3 consists of 15 residues. This CDR3 is CASSQGAGGFDTQYF. In DNA form, the CDR3 reads TGTGCCAGCAGCCAAGGGGCAGGGGGCTTTGATACGCAGTATTTT.

About this clone itself: In the same sample, other DNA sequences code for this CDR3. This sequence joins TRBV19 and TRBJ2-7; possible D gene TRBD2, 6 bases. The CDR3 contains 11 residues. Trimming left V 9 bases short and J 0 bases short, with 6 bases between. Germline CDR1 LNHDA, CDR2 SQIVND (reference sequence). CDR3 sequence (DNA): TGTGCCAGGGAGGGCTCCTACGAGCAGTACTTC. Encoded protein: CAREGSYEQYF.

This rearrangement joins TRBV7-9 to TRBJ2-7; TRBD2 aligns across 7 bases. The germline CDR1 and CDR2 sequences are SEHNR and FQNEAQ (reference sequence). V gave up 4 bases and J gave up 6 bases; unmatched junction bases: 9. This CDR3 comprises 14 residues. The CDR3 DNA reads TGTGCCAGCAGCTCAGAAATCGGGACTACCGAGCAGTACTTC. The encoded protein is CASSSEIGTTEQYF.

The V call is TRBV14, the J call TRBJ2-2, with D tentatively TRBD1 or TRBD2 (5 bases each). Trimming removed 0 bases from V and 0 bases from J, with 8 bases in between. CDR3 length equals 16 residues. Germline values: CDR1 SGHDN, CDR2 FVKESK. The CDR3 is CASSQERGANTGELFF. Written as DNA, the CDR3 is TGTGCCAGCAGCCAAGAGAGGGGTGCGAACACCGGGGAGCTGTTTTTT.

The chain employs TRBV7-2 and TRBJ2-3, with TRBD1 matching over 10 bases. The trim removed 0 bases at V and 4 bases at J, leaving 4 bases unmatched. Germline lookup yields CDR1 SGHTA and CDR2 FQGNSA. The CDR3 is 16 amino acids. The DNA for the CDR3 is TGTGCCAGCAGCTTAGCGAGGGGACAGGGGCCAGATACGCAGTATTTT. It is translated as CASSLARGQGPDTQYF.

The chain uses TRBV28 and TRBJ1-2, with unresolved D. The CDR3 has 11 residues. CDR1 and CDR2 from the germline V gene are MDHEN and SYDVKM. V lost 7 bases and J 7 bases, leaving 10 bases between the germline ends. The DNA for the CDR3 is TGTGCCAGCATGAGAGGGATTGGCTACACCTTC. Translating gives CASMRGIGYTF.

The rearrangement links TRBV10-3 to TRBJ2-3; 8 bases fit TRBD2. J was trimmed by 5 bases and V by 3 bases; bases with no gene match: 7. Looked up from germline, CDR1 is ENHRY and CDR2 is SYGVKD. CDR3 length: 15 amino acids. CDR3 region: CAISEREGYGDTQYF. The CDR3 DNA reads TGTGCCATCAGTGAACGGGAGGGGTACGGAGATACGCAGTATTTT.

This clone was seen only once. This chain uses TRBV19 with TRBJ2-1; TRBD2 might be the D (6 bases). The germline V gene encodes CDR1 LNHDA and CDR2 SQIVND (reference sequence). CDR3 length: 20 amino acids. The V end was cut by 7 bases, the J end by 4 bases, with 32 bases between. The CDR3 coding sequence is TGTGCCAGTACCTCCGCTGGGCAGGGAGGTAGGGAGGAGGGGTACAATGAGCAGTTCTTC. This translates into CASTSAGQGGREEGYNEQFF.